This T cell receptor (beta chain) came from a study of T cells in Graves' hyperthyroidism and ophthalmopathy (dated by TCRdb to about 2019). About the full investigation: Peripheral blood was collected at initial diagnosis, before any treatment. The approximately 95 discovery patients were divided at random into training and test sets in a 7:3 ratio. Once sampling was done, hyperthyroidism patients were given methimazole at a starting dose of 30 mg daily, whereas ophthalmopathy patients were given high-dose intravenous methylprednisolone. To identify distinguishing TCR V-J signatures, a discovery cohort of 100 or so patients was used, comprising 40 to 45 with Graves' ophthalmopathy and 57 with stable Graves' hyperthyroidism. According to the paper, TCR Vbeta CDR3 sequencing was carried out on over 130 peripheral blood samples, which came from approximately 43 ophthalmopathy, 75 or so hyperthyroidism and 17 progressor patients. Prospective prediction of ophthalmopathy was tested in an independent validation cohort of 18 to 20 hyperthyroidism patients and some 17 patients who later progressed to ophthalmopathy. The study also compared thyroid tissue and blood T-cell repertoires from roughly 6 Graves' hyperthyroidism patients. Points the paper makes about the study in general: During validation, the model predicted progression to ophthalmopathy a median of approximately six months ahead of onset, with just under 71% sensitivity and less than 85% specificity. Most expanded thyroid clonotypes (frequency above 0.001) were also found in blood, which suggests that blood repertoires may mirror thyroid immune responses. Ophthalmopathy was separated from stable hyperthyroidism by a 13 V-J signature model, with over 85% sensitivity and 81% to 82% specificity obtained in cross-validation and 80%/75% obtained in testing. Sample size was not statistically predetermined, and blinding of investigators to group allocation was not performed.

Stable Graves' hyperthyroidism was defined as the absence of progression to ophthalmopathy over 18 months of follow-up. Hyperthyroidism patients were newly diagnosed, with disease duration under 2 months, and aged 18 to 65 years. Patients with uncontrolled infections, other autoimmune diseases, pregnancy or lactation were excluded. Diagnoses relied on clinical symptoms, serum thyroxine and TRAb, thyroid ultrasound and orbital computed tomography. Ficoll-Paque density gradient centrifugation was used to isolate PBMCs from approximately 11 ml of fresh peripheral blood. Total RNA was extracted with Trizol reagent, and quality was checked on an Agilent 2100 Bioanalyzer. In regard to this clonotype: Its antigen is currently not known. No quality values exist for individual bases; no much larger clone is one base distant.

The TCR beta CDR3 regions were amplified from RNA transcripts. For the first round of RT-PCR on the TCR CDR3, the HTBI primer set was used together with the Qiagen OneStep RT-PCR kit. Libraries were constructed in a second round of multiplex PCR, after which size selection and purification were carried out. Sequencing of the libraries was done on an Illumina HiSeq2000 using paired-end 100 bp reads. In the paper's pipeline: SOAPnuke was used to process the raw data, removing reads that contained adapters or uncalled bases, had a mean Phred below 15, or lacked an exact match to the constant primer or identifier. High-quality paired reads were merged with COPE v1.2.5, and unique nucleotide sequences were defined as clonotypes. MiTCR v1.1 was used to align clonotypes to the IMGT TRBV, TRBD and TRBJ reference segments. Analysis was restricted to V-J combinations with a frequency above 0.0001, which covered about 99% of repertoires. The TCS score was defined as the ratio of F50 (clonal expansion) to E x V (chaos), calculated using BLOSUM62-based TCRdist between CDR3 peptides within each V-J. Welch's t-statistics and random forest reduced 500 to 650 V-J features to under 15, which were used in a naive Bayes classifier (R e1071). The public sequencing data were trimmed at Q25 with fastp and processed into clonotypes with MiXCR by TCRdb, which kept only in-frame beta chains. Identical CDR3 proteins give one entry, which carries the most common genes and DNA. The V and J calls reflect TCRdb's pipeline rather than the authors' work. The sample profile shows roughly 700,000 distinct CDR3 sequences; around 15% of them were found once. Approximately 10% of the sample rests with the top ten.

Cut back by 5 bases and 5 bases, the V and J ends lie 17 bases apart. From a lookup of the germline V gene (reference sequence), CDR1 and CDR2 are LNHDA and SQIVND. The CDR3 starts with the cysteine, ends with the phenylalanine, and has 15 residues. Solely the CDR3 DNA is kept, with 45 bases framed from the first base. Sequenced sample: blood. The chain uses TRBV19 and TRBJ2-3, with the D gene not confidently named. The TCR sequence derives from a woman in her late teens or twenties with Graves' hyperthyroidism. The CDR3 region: CASSATWRSQDTQYF. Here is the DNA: TGTGCCAGTAGTGCAACATGGCGCTCCCAAGATACGCAGTATTTT.